The 9 T cell receptor beta chains reported below all come from one sample, sequenced in a study of T-cell reconstitution after alpha-beta-depleted transplantation in children. The TCRbeta library was prepared with unique molecular identifiers. TCRdb reanalysed the PCR reads using MiXCR and keeps one entry per CDR3 protein. The sample carries 780,000 or so distinct CDR3 sequences, roughly 15% recorded once. The specimen comprised PBMCs, mostly from graft donor cells, sampled 360 days after TCRalphabeta/CD19-depleted stem cell transplant. The receptor set was obtained from a male patient younger than 18 who had a stem cell transplant for acute lymphoblastic leukemia, so the T cells may come from the graft donor.

The sample holds many counts of this clonotype. The chain combines TRBV18 with TRBJ2-7, with D tentatively TRBD1 (5 bases). CDR1 is KGHSH and CDR2 is LQKENI in the germline V gene. The V and J ends lost 3 bases and 3 bases respectively, with 9 bases between them. This CDR3 comprises 13 residues. CDR3 nucleotides: TGTGCCAGCTCACCCAGGGTAGACTACGAGCAGTACTTC. Protein: CASSPRVDYEQYF.

This clonotype was seen at least ten times. This chain uses TRBV20-1 with TRBJ2-5; 11 bases map to TRBD1. Germline CDR1 is DFQATT and CDR2 is SNEGSKA (reference sequence). V trimming: 6 bases; J trimming: 5 bases; junction bases outside the gene matches: 17. This CDR3 has 17 residues. Here the CDR3 DNA reads TGCAGTGCCGGCGGGCCTTGGACAGGGGGCGTCCAGGAGACCCAGTACTTC. Translating it yields CSAGGPWTGGVQETQYF.

The chain recombines TRBV29-1 with TRBJ2-7; D ambiguous. Trimming cost V 2 bases and J 0 bases, with 8 bases left between them. The CDR3 contains 13 residues. The germline V gene encodes CDR1 SQVTM and CDR2 ANQGSEA. CDR3 sequence: CSVELGSSYEQYF. The CDR3 DNA sequence: TGCAGCGTTGAACTAGGTTCCTCCTACGAGCAGTACTTC.

The J gene is TRBJ2-1, the V gene TRBV4-1; the D is unclear. The V and J ends lost 1 base and 8 bases respectively, with 6 bases between them. The CDR3 runs to 12 residues. The germline V gene has CDR1 MGHRA and CDR2 YSYEKL. CDR3 DNA: TGCGCCAGCAGCCAAGTACGGGATGAGCAGTTCTTC. Protein sequence: CASSQVRDEQFF.

This chain joins TRBV12-3 or TRBV12-4 and TRBJ1-5; a weak D match, TRBD1 (5 bases). V was trimmed by 2 bases and J by 4 bases, leaving 18 bases between them. The CDR3 is made up of 17 amino acids. CDR3 bases: TGTGCCAGCAGTTTAAACTTCGTTGGGGGGAGGAATCAGCCCCAGCATTTT. It codes for CASSLNFVGGRNQPQHF.

The V call is TRBV7-9, the J call TRBJ1-6; no firm D call. The ends were cut back, 2 bases at V and 7 bases at J, with 12 bases in the middle. This CDR3 is 15 amino acids long. Per germline, CDR1 SEHNR and CDR2 FQNEAQ (reference sequence). This CDR3 is CASSLLSGRNSPLHF. CDR3 nucleotides: TGTGCCAGCAGCTTACTCTCAGGCAGGAATTCACCCCTCCACTTT.

This chain joins TRBV11-2 and TRBJ1-4, with 9 nucleotides matching TRBD1. Germline trimming cut 5 bases from V and 8 bases from J; bases unmatched to any gene: 9. The CDR3 runs 15 residues. Germline V gene sequence: CDR1 SGHAT, CDR2 FQNNGV. CDR3: CASSPRQGGGEKLFF. As DNA, the CDR3 is TGTGCCAGCAGCCCCCGACAGGGGGGGGGCGAAAAACTGTTTTTT. The variable domain in full, completed from reference TRBV11-2 and TRBJ1-4, reads EAGVAQSPRYKIIEKRQSVAFWCNPISGHATLYWYQQILGQGPKLLIQFQNNGVVDDSQLPKDRFSAERLKGVDSTLKIQPAKLEDSAVYLCASSPRQGGGEKLFFGSGTQLSVL.

The sample holds a few counts of this clonotype. The chain combines TRBV29-1 with TRBJ1-1; the D gene is possibly TRBD1 (5 bases). With 6 bases removed from V and 8 bases from J, the gap between germline ends came to 13 bases. The CDR3 covers 11 residues. Germline V CDR1 and CDR2: SQVTM, ANQGSEA. The CDR3 spells CSVDVPGEAFF. CDR3 DNA sequence: TGCAGCGTGGACGTCCCAGGGGAAGCTTTCTTT.

The chain has TRBV20-1 and TRBJ2-2, with D possibly TRBD1 on 6 matching bases. Germline V gene sequence: CDR1 DFQATT, CDR2 SNEGSKA (reference sequence). The CDR3 extends over 14 amino acids. V dropped 4 bases and J dropped 2 bases, with 11 bases sitting between them. The CDR3 sequence: CSANPDRNTGELFF. CDR3 DNA sequence: TGCAGTGCTAACCCGGACAGAAACACCGGGGAGCTGTTTTTT.